A single sample gave rise to the 14 T cell receptor beta chains below, sequenced in a study of cytomegalovirus exposure and HLA in healthy donors. The primer mix had 60 Vbeta and 13 Jbeta primers. The protocol was immunoSEQ multiplex PCR, while the TCRdb copy is restricted to in-frame clones and leaves out a portion. The sample records some 120,000 clones, 73% being singletons. Sequenced input: PBMCs. These TCRs come from a woman in her 40s in good health and CMV-seronegative.

CDR3 in DNA: TGTGCCAGTAGTATAATCCTGGACACCCAAGAGACCCAGTACTTC. The encoded protein is CASSIILDTQETQYF. V gene TRBV19 combines with J gene TRBJ2-5, with D perhaps TRBD1 (5 bases). Germline CDR1 is LNHDA and CDR2 is SQIVND (reference sequence). The V end lost 2 bases, the J end lost 1 base, and 11 bases lay between the germline ends. CDR3 length equals 15 residues.

The V call is TRBV6-1, the J call TRBJ1-2; TRBD1 agrees at 7 bases. From germline, CDR1 is MNHNS and CDR2 SASEGT. The length of the CDR3 is 16 residues. The trim removed 3 bases at V and 5 bases at J, leaving 12 bases unmatched. CDR3 residues: CASSDATQGDEYGYTF. Here the CDR3 DNA reads TGTGCCAGCAGTGATGCGACCCAGGGGGATGAGTATGGCTACACCTTC.

The rearrangement uses TRBV5-1 and TRBJ1-1, with D possibly TRBD1 on 6 matching bases. V was clipped by 4 bases and J by 4 bases, with 14 bases between them. The germline V gene encodes CDR1 SGHRS and CDR2 YFSETQ. The CDR3 sequence is 14 residues long. The CDR3 DNA reads TGCGCCAGCAGCCCAGGGGTTGGAGGCACTGAAGCTTTCTTT. Its protein product is CASSPGVGGTEAFF.

V and J are TRBV2 and TRBJ1-2, with D perhaps matching TRBD1 (5 bases). V lost 6 bases, J lost 3 bases, and 17 bases lay in between. This CDR3 has 15 residues. From germline, CDR1 is SNHLY and CDR2 FYNNEI. CDR3 protein: CASRGGTATDYGYTF. DNA of the CDR3: TGTGCCAGCAGGGGAGGGACGGCAACGGACTATGGCTACACCTTC.

A few counts support this clone. The chain links TRBV10-3 to TRBJ1-1, with 9 bases that match TRBD1. Germline CDR1 and CDR2: ENHRY and SYGVKD. J lost 4 bases, V lost 6 bases, and 3 bases had no gene match. The CDR3 runs to 13 residues. The CDR3 is CAIRQGAATEAFF. The DNA for the CDR3 is TGTGCCATCAGACAGGGGGCGGCCACTGAAGCTTTCTTT.

This rearrangement joins TRBV7-2 to TRBJ2-7; 11 bases match TRBD1. The trim removed 5 bases at V and 7 bases at J, leaving 10 bases unmatched. CDR1 is SGHTA and CDR2 is FQGNSA in the germline V gene. CDR3 length: 15 amino acids. CDR3 bases: TGTGCCAGCAGCCCGGACAGGGGGCGCGGGGGTGAGCAGTACTTC. This translates into CASSPDRGRGGEQYF. The entire variable domain, with the rest obtained from reference TRBV7-2 and TRBJ2-7, is as follows: GAGVSQSPSNKVTEKGKDVELRCDPISGHTALYWYRQSLGQGLEFLIYFQGNSAPDKSGLPSDRFSAERTGGSVSTLTIQRTQQEDSAVYLCASSPDRGRGGEQYFGPGTRLTVT.

This sequence joins TRBV7-9 and TRBJ2-1; 12 bases line up with TRBD2. Trimming at V came to 1 base and at J to 8 bases, leaving 6 bases not matched to a gene. The CDR3 extends over 16 amino acids. The germline V gene has CDR1 SEHNR and CDR2 FQNEAQ (reference sequence). DNA for the CDR3: TGTGCCAGCAGCTTAGGGCTAGCGGGAGGGTGGGATGAGCAGTTCTTC. Its protein product is CASSLGLAGGWDEQFF.

The chain couples TRBV7-2 to TRBJ2-3, with a tentative D call TRBD2 (5 bases). The CDR3 length is 15 residues. With 5 bases removed from V and 2 bases from J, the gap between germline ends came to 14 bases. The germline V gene has CDR1 SGHTA and CDR2 FQGNSA. CDR3 amino acids: CASSPSGFFTDTQYF. For the CDR3, the DNA is TGTGCCAGCAGCCCCTCGGGGTTTTTCACAGATACGCAGTATTTT.

The chain couples TRBV11-2 to TRBJ2-7, with TRBD2 matching over 7 bases. CDR1 and CDR2 (germline): SGHAT, FQNNGV. The trim removed 2 bases at V and 7 bases at J, leaving 8 bases unmatched. The CDR3 length is 14 residues. The CDR3 region is CASSLKRGWGEQYF. DNA of the CDR3: TGTGCCAGCAGCTTAAAGCGGGGCTGGGGGGAGCAGTACTTC.

The chain links TRBV9 to TRBJ1-2; 8 bases fit TRBD1. CDR1 is SGDLS and CDR2 is YYNGEE in the germline V gene. V lost 3 bases and J lost 10; bases outside the gene matches: 14. This CDR3 is built from 15 residues. CDR3 nucleotides: TGTGCCAGCAGCGATCGCAGGGGGCGCTGGTTTGACTACACCTTC. It is translated as CASSDRRGRWFDYTF.

The chain joins TRBV4-2 to TRBJ2-5; maybe TRBD2 (6 bases). Gene TRBJ2-7 matches the end of the DNA better, so the J call may be wrong. There are 19 residues in the CDR3. From germline, CDR1 is LGHNA and CDR2 YNFKEQ. This CDR3 reads CASTLTPSASAGYSYEQYF. The CDR3, as DNA: TGTGCCAGCACCCTGACACCTAGCGCTTCGGCCGGGTATAGCTACGAGCAGTACTTC.

The chain has TRBV11-2 and TRBJ2-1, with TRBD2 identical over 7 bases. The CDR3 has 15 residues. J was trimmed by 7 bases and V by 0 bases; bases with no gene match: 6. Looked up from germline, CDR1 is SGHAT and CDR2 is FQNNGV. The CDR3 sequence: CASSLDRASGNEQFF. CDR3 DNA sequence: TGTGCCAGCAGCTTAGATCGGGCTAGCGGAAATGAGCAGTTCTTC.

The gene calls are TRBV7-6 and TRBJ2-7; 9 bases fit TRBD1. Looked up from germline, CDR1 is SGHVS and CDR2 is FNYEAQ. The V and J ends lost 1 base and 5 bases, in that order; junction bases with no gene match: 3. The CDR3 length is 14 residues. The CDR3 reads CASSLGDRVNEQYF. As DNA, the CDR3 is TGTGCCAGCAGCTTAGGGGACAGGGTCAACGAGCAGTACTTC.

The chain is built from TRBV20-1 and TRBJ1-4; 7 bases map to TRBD1. Germline V lookup: CDR1 DFQATT, CDR2 SNEGSKA (reference sequence). The CDR3 runs to 10 residues. V trimming: 6 bases; J trimming: 16 bases; junction bases outside the gene matches: 8. CDR3 nucleotides: TGCAGTGCCCTAGGGGGCAAGCAGTTTTTT. It codes for CSALGGKQFF.